Presented here are 26 T cell receptor beta chains from one specimen sequenced in a study of vaccination effects on CD4 cells after COVID-19. Sequencing followed a ViraFEST assay step that expanded antigen-specific CD4+ T cells with viral peptide pools. Culturing for around eleven days preceded CD4+ T cell isolation. Prior SARS-CoV-2 infection was absent in the vaccine recipients, as shown by negative nucleocapsid antibodies. No antigen has been assigned to these receptors. Assay used: immunoSEQ multiplex PCR; TCRdb lists only in-frame clones, some missing. The table has under 25,000 clones, 73% seen once. Sequences were derived from CD4+ T cells from PBMCs cultured with SARS-CoV-2 spike peptides, sampled before COVID-19 vaccination. These receptors all come from a human donor who received a COVID-19 vaccine.

This rearrangement joins TRBV6-6 to TRBJ1-5; possible D gene TRBD1, 5 bases. Germline-derived CDR1 and CDR2 are MNHNY and SVGAGI (reference sequence). V lost 1 base and J lost 2, with 9 bases in between. This CDR3 spans 15 amino acids. CDR3 in DNA: TGTGCCAGCAGTTACTGGGAACAGGGCAATCAGCCCCAGCATTTT. This sequence encodes CASSYWEQGNQPQHF.

This clone turned up a few times. The J gene is TRBJ1-2, the V gene TRBV6-6; the D gene is possibly TRBD1 (5 bases). The CDR3 runs to 15 residues. Per germline, CDR1 MNHNY and CDR2 SVGAGI (reference sequence). The V end lost 7 bases, the J end lost 7 bases, and 22 bases lay between the germline ends. For the CDR3, the DNA is TGTGCCAGCACTTTTTTGGTGAAAGGGGCCGGTGGCTACACCTTC. Protein product: CASTFLVKGAGGYTF.

This chain joins TRBV7-9 and TRBJ2-3; D possibly corresponds to TRBD1 (5 bases). The germline V gene encodes CDR1 SEHNR and CDR2 FQNEAQ (reference sequence). The CDR3 consists of 16 residues. V lost 2 bases and J 0 bases, leaving 12 bases between the germline ends. The CDR3 region has the DNA TGTGCCAGCAGCTTAATGACAGATACTAGCACAGATACGCAGTATTTT. Protein product: CASSLMTDTSTDTQYF.

The chain recombines TRBV10-2 with TRBJ1-1; TRBD1 might be the D (6 bases). This CDR3 is built from 16 residues. CDR1 and CDR2 from the germline V gene are WSHSY and SAAADI. V was cut by 3 bases and J by 5 bases, with 19 bases left in between. As DNA, the CDR3 is TGCGCCAGCAGTGATCCCGGGGGCGTAGGGGGAACTGAAGCTTTCTTT. It yields the protein CASSDPGGVGGTEAFF.

This clone has just a few counts. This chain joins TRBV3-1 (or the pseudogene TRBV3-2) and TRBJ1-2; D remains ambiguous. CDR3 length equals 11 residues. Germline V gives CDR1 LGHDT, CDR2 YNNKEL (reference sequence). V was trimmed by 1 base and J by 7 bases, leaving 4 bases between them. As DNA, the CDR3 is TGTGCCAGCAGCCAAGGGGTTGGCTACACCTTC. It specifies CASSQGVGYTF.

By proportion, this clone is medium-sized. The gene calls are TRBV2 and TRBJ2-7; D is undetermined. Germline lookup yields CDR1 SNHLY and CDR2 FYNNEI. V was clipped by 3 bases and J by 3 bases, with 9 bases between them. The CDR3 is made up of 13 amino acids. DNA for the CDR3: TGTGCCAGCAGTGAGGATCACGGCTACGAGCAGTACTTC. Encoded protein: CASSEDHGYEQYF.

The chain uses TRBV3-1 (or the pseudogene TRBV3-2) and TRBJ2-7, with D unresolved. Trimming shortened V by 4 bases and J by 3 bases, and 4 bases separated the two germline ends. Germline assignment: CDR1 LGHDT and CDR2 YNNKEL (reference sequence). The CDR3 is 11 residues long. In DNA form, the CDR3 reads TGTGCCAGCAGCCCCTACTACGAGCAGTACTTC. Protein: CASSPYYEQYF.

This clone was recorded a few times. The chain has TRBV7-9 and TRBJ2-7, with D hard to call. Germline CDR1 and CDR2: SEHNR and FQNEAQ (reference sequence). Trimming pared 4 bases from V and 6 bases from J, leaving 13 bases between. CDR3 length: 13 amino acids. As DNA, the CDR3 is TGTGCCAGCAGCTCTGAAGGACCTTCCGAGCAGTACTTC. Protein sequence: CASSSEGPSEQYF.

This clone came up once. The CDR3 loop is CASSWSGYEQYF. The CDR3 coding sequence is TGTGCCAGCAGTTGGAGTGGCTACGAGCAGTACTTC. This rearrangement joins TRBV2 to TRBJ2-7; D is undetermined. The CDR3 has 12 amino acids. Trimming cost V 5 bases and J 3 bases, with 8 bases left between them. CDR1 and CDR2 from the germline V gene are SNHLY and FYNNEI.

This rearrangement joins TRBV9 to TRBJ2-3, with D possibly being TRBD1 (6 bases). V shed 4 bases and J shed 2 bases, with 14 bases lying between them. Germline CDR1 is SGDLS and CDR2 is YYNGEE. This CDR3 is built from 15 residues. DNA for the CDR3: TGTGCCAGCAGCACCTGGACAGACACCACAGATACGCAGTATTTT. Translating gives CASSTWTDTTDTQYF.

There are a few counts of this clone. The chain couples TRBV11-3 to TRBJ2-1; the match to TRBD2 covers 13 bases. This CDR3 contains 17 residues. Looked up from germline, CDR1 is SGHNT and CDR2 is YENEEA. V shed 1 base, J shed 5 bases, and the junction held 5 bases outside the gene matches. The CDR3 protein is CASSLGSGTSGNNEQFF. CDR3 bases: TGTGCCAGCAGCTTAGGCTCCGGGACTAGCGGGAACAATGAGCAGTTCTTC.

This clone occurred once. The gene calls are TRBV14 and TRBJ1-1, with D unclear. CDR1 is SGHDN and CDR2 is FVKESK in the germline V gene. The CDR3 spans 14 residues. Trimming took 5 bases from V and 4 from J, leaving 14 bases between them. The CDR3 bases are TGTGCCAGCAGCAGGCTATTGGGGAGCACTGAAGCTTTCTTT. Encoded protein: CASSRLLGSTEAFF.

This sequence joins TRBV9 and TRBJ1-1; 8 nucleotides align to TRBD1. The V and J ends lost 3 bases and 8 bases, in that order; junction bases with no gene match: 18. The germline CDR1 and CDR2 sequences are SGDLS and YYNGEE. The CDR3 contains 17 residues. This CDR3 is CASSARTGWATDGEAFF. CDR3 nucleotide sequence: TGTGCCAGCAGCGCGCGGACAGGGTGGGCTACAGATGGAGAAGCTTTCTTT.

V usage is TRBV18 and J usage is TRBJ2-3; D not resolved. CDR1 KGHSH and CDR2 LQKENI come from the germline V gene. The CDR3 extends over 13 amino acids. With 3 bases removed from V and 2 bases from J, the gap between germline ends came to 6 bases. In nucleotides, the CDR3 is TGTGCCAGCTCACCCTCGATCACAGATACGCAGTATTTT. Translating gives CASSPSITDTQYF. The full variable domain, in which reference TRBV18 and TRBJ2-3 provide the parts outside the CDR3, is NAGVMQNPRHLVRRRGQEARLRCSPMKGHSHVYWYRQLPEEGLKFMVYLQKENIIDESGMPKERFSAEFPKEGPSILRIQQVVRGDSAAYFCASSPSITDTQYFGPGTRLTVL.

J is TRBJ1-2 and V is TRBV24-1, with a tentative D call TRBD1 (6 bases). The germline V gene has CDR1 KGHDR and CDR2 SFDVKD. Trimming removed 6 bases from V and 2 bases from J, with 12 bases in between. The CDR3 spans 14 residues. The CDR3 reads CATSMAGTNYGYTF. The CDR3 DNA reads as TGTGCCACCAGTATGGCGGGGACAAACTATGGCTACACCTTC.

The genes are TRBV10-3 and TRBJ1-5, with D uncertain. This CDR3 contains 15 residues. Germline V lookup: CDR1 ENHRY, CDR2 SYGVKD. With 2 bases removed from V and 3 bases from J, the gap between germline ends came to 11 bases. The CDR3 sequence is CAISEQGRNNQPQHF. The CDR3 DNA sequence: TGTGCCATCAGTGAGCAAGGCAGAAACAATCAGCCCCAGCATTTT.

The gene calls are TRBV9 and TRBJ2-1; D call uncertain. The germline V gene has CDR1 SGDLS and CDR2 YYNGEE. V was cut by 1 base and J by 0 bases, with 8 bases left in between. The CDR3 is made up of 15 amino acids. CDR3 in amino acids: CASSVLGRSYNEQFF. The CDR3 DNA is TGTGCCAGCAGCGTACTAGGACGCTCCTACAATGAGCAGTTCTTC.

This clone was seen only a few times. The chain links TRBV2 to TRBJ2-2; 7 nucleotides align to TRBD1. CDR1 SNHLY and CDR2 FYNNEI come from the germline V gene. Losses at the gene ends were 5 bases for V and 4 bases for J; bases not matched to a gene: 7. The CDR3 totals 15 residues. The CDR3 region has the DNA TGTGCCAGCAGTAGCCGGGACAGCGTCACCGGGGAGCTGTTTTTT. Protein: CASSSRDSVTGELFF.

This chain joins TRBV13 and TRBJ1-3, with D possibly TRBD1 on 5 matching bases. The CDR3 runs to 14 residues. The germline CDR1 and CDR2 sequences are PRHDT and FYEKMQ (reference sequence). The V end was cut by 4 bases, the J end by 0 bases, with 7 bases between. CDR3 sequence: CASSYDSSGNTIYF. The CDR3 coding sequence is TGTGCCAGCAGCTACGACAGCTCTGGAAACACCATATATTTT.

This sequence joins TRBV6-5 and TRBJ2-2; 10 bases line up with TRBD1. Germline trimming cut 6 bases from V and 3 bases from J; bases unmatched to any gene: 4. Germline V gives CDR1 MNHEY, CDR2 SVGAGI. This CDR3 has 15 amino acids. The CDR3 nucleotides read TGTGCCAGCAGGACCGGGACAGGGGACACCGGGGAGCTGTTTTTT. Its translation: CASRTGTGDTGELFF.

CDR3: CASSFSGGNTEAFF. CDR3 coding DNA: TGTGCCAGCAGCTTTTCGGGGGGCAACACTGAAGCTTTCTTT. J is TRBJ1-1 and V is TRBV11-3; D is possibly TRBD1 (6 bases). Germline V gives CDR1 SGHNT, CDR2 YENEEA. V shed 3 bases and J shed 2 bases, with 10 bases lying between them. This CDR3 is 14 amino acids long.

This chain connects TRBV13 to TRBJ1-6, with TRBD1 identical over 8 bases. The CDR3 is made up of 16 amino acids. The germline CDR1 and CDR2 sequences are PRHDT and FYEKMQ (reference sequence). V shed 4 bases and J 6 bases; nucleotides not matched to a gene: 8. The CDR3 here is CASSYRRDRLNSPLHF. Here the CDR3 DNA reads TGTGCCAGCAGCTACCGACGGGACAGGCTTAATTCACCCCTCCACTTT. Full variable domain (remainder filled in from reference TRBV13 and TRBJ1-6): AAGVIQSPRHLIKEKRETATLKCYPIPRHDTVYWYQQGPGQDPQFLISFYEKMQSDKGSIPDRFSAQQFSDYHSELNMSSLELGDSALYFCASSYRRDRLNSPLHFGNGTRLTVT.

The chain is built from TRBV5-1 and TRBJ1-2; 10 bases are a match to TRBD1. This CDR3 contains 14 residues. CDR1 is SGHRS and CDR2 is YFSETQ in the germline V gene. V dropped 3 bases and J dropped 8; count of bases not matched to a gene: 7. DNA of the CDR3: TGCGCCAGCAGCTCACACCGGGACAGGGGAGGCTACACCTTC. As protein: CASSSHRDRGGYTF.

The rearrangement links TRBV9 to TRBJ1-1; 8 nucleotides agree with TRBD1. V was clipped by 3 bases and J by 0 bases; unmatched bases: 7. CDR3 length: 16 amino acids. CDR1 SGDLS and CDR2 YYNGEE come from the germline V gene. CDR3 amino acids: CASSGRQGLMNTEAFF. The DNA of the CDR3 is TGTGCCAGCAGCGGGCGACAGGGGCTGATGAACACTGAAGCTTTCTTT. Full variable domain (missing parts from reference TRBV9 and TRBJ1-1): DSGVTQTPKHLITATGQRVTLRCSPRSGDLSVYWYQQSLDQGLQFLIQYYNGEERAKGNILERFSAQQFPDLHSELNLSSLELGDSALYFCASSGRQGLMNTEAFFGQGTRLTVV.

The chain is built from TRBV10-1 and TRBJ2-7; TRBD1 is a possible D gene (5 bases). This CDR3 contains 14 residues. V was shortened by 4 bases and J by 6 bases, with 16 bases between the two germline ends. Germline CDR1 WNHNN, CDR2 SYGVQD (reference sequence). The CDR3 nucleotides are TGCGCCAGCAGTGGCGGACACTATTCTGGCGAGCAGTACTTC. Amino acids: CASSGGHYSGEQYF.

The chain employs TRBV25-1 and TRBJ1-5, with a tentative D call TRBD1 (6 bases). Trimming took 3 bases from V and 2 from J, leaving 11 bases between them. The CDR3 is 15 amino acids. Looked up from germline, CDR1 is MGHDK and CDR2 is SYGVNS. Here the CDR3 DNA reads TGTGCCAGCAGTGACGGGGGGGCGCGCAATCAGCCCCAGCATTTT. It is translated as CASSDGGARNQPQHF.